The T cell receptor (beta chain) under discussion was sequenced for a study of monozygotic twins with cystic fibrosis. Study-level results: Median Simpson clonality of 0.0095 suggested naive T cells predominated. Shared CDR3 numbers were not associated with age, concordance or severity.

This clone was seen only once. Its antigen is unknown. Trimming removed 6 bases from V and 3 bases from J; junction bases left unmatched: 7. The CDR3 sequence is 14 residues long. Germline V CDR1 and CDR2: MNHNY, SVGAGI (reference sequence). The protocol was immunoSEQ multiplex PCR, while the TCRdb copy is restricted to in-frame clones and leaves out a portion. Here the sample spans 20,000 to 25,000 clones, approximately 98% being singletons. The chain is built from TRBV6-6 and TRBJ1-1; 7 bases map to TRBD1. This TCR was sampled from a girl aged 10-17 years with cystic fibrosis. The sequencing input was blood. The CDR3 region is CASSIGTVYTEAFF. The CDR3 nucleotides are TGTGCCAGCAGCATTGGGACAGTTTACACTGAAGCTTTCTTT.